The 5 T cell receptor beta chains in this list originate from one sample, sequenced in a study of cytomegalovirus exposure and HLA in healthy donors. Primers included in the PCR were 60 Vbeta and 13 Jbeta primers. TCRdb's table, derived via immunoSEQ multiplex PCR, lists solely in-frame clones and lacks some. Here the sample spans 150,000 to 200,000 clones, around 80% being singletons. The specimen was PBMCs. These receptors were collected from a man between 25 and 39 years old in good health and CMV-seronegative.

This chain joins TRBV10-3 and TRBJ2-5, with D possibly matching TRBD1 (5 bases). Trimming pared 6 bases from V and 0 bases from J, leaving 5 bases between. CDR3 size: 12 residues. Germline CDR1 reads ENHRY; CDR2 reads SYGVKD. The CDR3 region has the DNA TGTGCCATCAGGGACAACCAAGAGACCCAGTACTTC. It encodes CAIRDNQETQYF.

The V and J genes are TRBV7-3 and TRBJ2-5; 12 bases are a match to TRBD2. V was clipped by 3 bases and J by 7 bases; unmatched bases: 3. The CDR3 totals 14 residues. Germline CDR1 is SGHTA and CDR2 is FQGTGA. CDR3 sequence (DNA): TGTGCCAGCAGCTTGCTAGCGGGAGGGGGGACCCAGTACTTC. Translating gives CASSLLAGGGTQYF.

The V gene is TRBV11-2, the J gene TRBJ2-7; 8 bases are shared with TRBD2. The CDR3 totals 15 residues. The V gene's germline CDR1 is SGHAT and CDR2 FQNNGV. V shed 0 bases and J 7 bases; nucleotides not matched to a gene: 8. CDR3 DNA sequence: TGTGCCAGCAGCTTAGAAAATAGCGGGACCGGGGAGCAGTACTTC. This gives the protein CASSLENSGTGEQYF.

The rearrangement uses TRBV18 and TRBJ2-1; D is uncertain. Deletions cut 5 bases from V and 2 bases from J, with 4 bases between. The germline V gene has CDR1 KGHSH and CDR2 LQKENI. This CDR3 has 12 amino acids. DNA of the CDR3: TGTGCCAGCTCATTAACCTACAATGAGCAGTTCTTC. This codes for CASSLTYNEQFF.

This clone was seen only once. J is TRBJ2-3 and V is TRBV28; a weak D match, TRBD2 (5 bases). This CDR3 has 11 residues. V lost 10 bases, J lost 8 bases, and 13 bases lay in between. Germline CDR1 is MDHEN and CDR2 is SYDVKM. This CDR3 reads CATVSGGTQYF. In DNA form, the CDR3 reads TGTGCCACCGTAAGCGGTGGTACGCAGTATTTT.